The clone carrying this TCR beta chain came up a few times. This sample was taken from a study of T cell repertoires in cytomegalovirus infection. Study at large: An indication of both CMV infection and matching HLA type came from public TCR beta signatures.

TCRdb called the reads again in MiXCR, with one record for every CDR3 protein. The table lists hundreds of thousands of distinct CDR3 sequences, roughly 26% of them singletons, with 8% in the top ten. CDR1 MNHEY and CDR2 SVGEGT come from the germline V gene. Between the trimmed V and J ends, which lost 4 bases and 9 bases, there was a span of 10 bases. This CDR3 is 12 amino acids long. The sample was CD8+ T cells from PBMCs. The chain uses TRBV6-2 or TRBV6-3 and TRBJ2-1; D remains ambiguous. The receptor's source is a human donor in good health (CMV status not recorded). Some clones in this sample may be carry-over from other donors' samples. The CDR3 sequence is CASSWASPEQFF. The CDR3 nucleotides are TGTGCCAGCAGTTGGGCGAGCCCTGAGCAGTTCTTC.